The next 18 T cell receptor beta chains were all read from a single sample in a study of cytomegalovirus exposure and HLA in healthy donors. Vbeta (60) and Jbeta (13) primers were used in the PCR. Generated by immunoSEQ multiplex PCR, the TCRdb table keeps only in-frame clones and is missing some. Among 210,000 or so clones listed, approximately 80% were seen once. Sequenced: PBMCs. The receptors shown here come from a woman between 45 and 60 years old in good health and CMV-seropositive.

The chain employs TRBV4-2 and TRBJ2-5; 10 bases are a match to TRBD2. The V gene end was trimmed by 0 bases and the J gene end by 13 bases; junction bases not matched to a gene: 11. Germline V gene data show CDR1 as LGHNA and CDR2 as YNFKEQ. The CDR3 sequence is 15 residues long. The CDR3 DNA reads TGTGCCAGCAGCCAAGATAGGACTAGCGGTCGGGTCTCGTACTTC. As protein: CASSQDRTSGRVSYF.

V is TRBV19 and J is TRBJ1-1; 8 bases agree with TRBD1. The V gene's germline CDR1 is LNHDA and CDR2 SQIVND (reference sequence). V lost 3 bases to trimming and J lost 4 bases; unmatched junction nucleotides: 7. The length of the CDR3 is 15 residues. In DNA, the CDR3 is TGTGCCAGTAGTATGGACAGGGCCCGGGGCACTGAAGCTTTCTTT. Translated: CASSMDRARGTEAFF.

This clone was counted only a few times. The chain joins TRBV5-1 to TRBJ1-6; 7 bases agree with TRBD1. This CDR3 spans 20 amino acids. The ends lost 1 base at V and 8 bases at J; junction bases unmatched: 21. Germline lookup yields CDR1 SGHRS and CDR2 YFSETQ. CDR3 DNA sequence: TGCGCCAGCAGCTTGAGAGGGGGCTCAATTTTAACACCGACCGATTCACCCCTCCACTTT. As protein: CASSLRGGSILTPTDSPLHF.

The V call is TRBV19, the J call TRBJ1-6; the match to TRBD1 covers 8 bases. After removal of 4 bases from V and 14 bases from J, the junction contained 4 bases not matched to a gene. Germline CDR1 and CDR2: LNHDA and SQIVND (reference sequence). The CDR3 runs to 12 residues. CDR3 nucleotides: TGTGCCAGTAGTACCCGACAGGGGACCCTCCACTTT. Amino acids: CASSTRQGTLHF.

This clone rates as medium-sized. The rearrangement links TRBV6-1 to TRBJ2-3, with 13 bases identical to TRBD2. The trim removed 5 bases at V and 4 bases at J, leaving 3 bases unmatched. The CDR3 has 15 residues. Germline V gene lookup returns CDR1 MNHNS and CDR2 SASEGT. Here the CDR3 reads CASSTSGGGSDTQYF. Here the CDR3 DNA reads TGTGCCAGCAGTACTAGCGGGGGGGGGTCAGATACGCAGTATTTT.

CDR3 loop: CASSSSGSRSGANVLTF. The CDR3 bases are TGCGCCAGCAGCTCCTCCGGGAGCCGCTCTGGGGCCAACGTCCTGACTTTC. This rearrangement joins TRBV5-1 to TRBJ2-6; tentative D call: TRBD2 (6 bases). V lost 3 bases and J lost 0, with 13 bases in between. The CDR3 covers 17 residues. Germline-derived CDR1 and CDR2 are SGHRS and YFSETQ.

V gene TRBV19 combines with J gene TRBJ2-7; TRBD1 agrees at 9 bases. The CDR3 is made up of 14 amino acids. Germline CDR1 and CDR2: LNHDA and SQIVND (reference sequence). V was pared by 4 bases and J by 5 bases, with 6 bases of the junction left unmatched. CDR3 region: CASSRDRVSHEQYF. In nucleotides, the CDR3 is TGTGCCAGTAGTAGGGACAGGGTCAGCCACGAGCAGTACTTC.

The rearrangement uses TRBV2 and TRBJ2-6; 8 nucleotides align to TRBD1. This CDR3 has 15 amino acids. J gave up 2 bases and V 9 bases, and 6 bases lay outside the gene matches. From germline, CDR1 is SNHLY and CDR2 FYNNEI. This CDR3 reads CASQGQGAGANVLTF. The CDR3 DNA follows: TGTGCCAGTCAAGGACAGGGAGCTGGGGCCAACGTCCTGACTTTC.

This chain connects TRBV4-1 to TRBJ1-2; D is possibly TRBD1 (5 bases). The length of the CDR3 is 17 residues. V lost 2 bases to trimming and J lost 1 base, with 17 bases between them. CDR1 and CDR2 (germline): MGHRA, YSYEKL. The CDR3 sequence: CASSQINKGSVNYGYTF. CDR3 nucleotides: TGCGCCAGCAGCCAAATAAATAAGGGGTCTGTTAACTATGGCTACACCTTC.

The chain uses TRBV9 and TRBJ1-3; perhaps TRBD1 as D (5 bases). The CDR3 consists of 15 residues. Germline CDR1 and CDR2: SGDLS and YYNGEE. Between the trimmed V and J ends, which lost 0 bases and 1 base, there was a span of 8 bases. The CDR3 DNA follows: TGTGCCAGCAGCGTAGTGGGGGGTTCTGGAAACACCATATATTTT. This codes for CASSVVGGSGNTIYF.

The gene calls are TRBV15 and TRBJ1-4; D not certain. Germline loops: CDR1 LNHNV, CDR2 YYDKDF (reference sequence). The CDR3 length is 15 residues. Between the trimmed V and J ends, which lost 0 bases and 4 bases, there was a span of 9 bases. Written as DNA, the CDR3 is TGTGCCACCAGCAGAGATTTCGGGAATAATGAAAAACTGTTTTTT. It translates to CATSRDFGNNEKLFF.

The V call is TRBV6-6, the J call TRBJ1-6; D gene ambiguous. Looked up from germline, CDR1 is MNHNY and CDR2 is SVGAGI (reference sequence). The V gene lost 7 bases and the J gene lost 4 bases, with 8 bases spanning the gap. The CDR3 sequence is 13 residues long. CDR3 amino acids: CASMWSYNSPLHF. In nucleotides, the CDR3 is TGTGCCAGCATGTGGAGTTATAATTCACCCCTCCACTTT.

The V call is TRBV10-3, the J call TRBJ1-5, with D possibly matching TRBD1 (6 bases). Per germline, CDR1 ENHRY and CDR2 SYGVKD. Trimming cost V 0 bases and J 11 bases, with 17 bases left between them. The CDR3 is 15 amino acids. The CDR3 region has the DNA TGTGCCATCAGTGAGTCCCGGGACACCGATCCAGCCCAGCATTTT. Its protein is CAISESRDTDPAQHF.

The rearrangement uses TRBV2 and TRBJ2-7, with TRBD1 matching 7 bases. The germline V gene has CDR1 SNHLY and CDR2 FYNNEI. The CDR3 contains 13 residues. With V trimmed by 9 bases and J by 2 bases, 7 bases remained unmatched. CDR3 coding DNA: TGTGCCAGTAAAATGGACAGGACCTACGAGCAGTACTTC. Its protein product is CASKMDRTYEQYF. Full variable domain (outside the CDR3, taken from reference TRBV2 and TRBJ2-7): EPEVTQTPSHQVTQMGQEVILRCVPISNHLYFYWYRQILGQKVEFLVSFYNNEISEKSEIFDDQFSVERPDGSNFTLKIRSTKLEDSAMYFCASKMDRTYEQYFGPGTRLTVT.

V and J are TRBV11-2 and TRBJ1-2, with 9 bases aligning to TRBD1. The V gene end was trimmed by 4 bases and the J gene end by 7 bases; junction bases not matched to a gene: 10. Germline V gives CDR1 SGHAT, CDR2 FQNNGV. The CDR3 spans 15 residues. The CDR3 spells CASSYPDRGGSGYTF. CDR3 nucleotide sequence: TGTGCCAGCAGCTACCCGGACAGGGGCGGCTCTGGCTACACCTTC.

The J gene is TRBJ1-4, the V gene TRBV9, with D possibly TRBD1 on 5 matching bases. The CDR3 has 15 amino acids. V lost 0 bases and J lost 8, with 14 bases in between. Per germline, CDR1 SGDLS and CDR2 YYNGEE. CDR3 coding DNA: TGTGCCAGCAGCGTAGAATTCGGGGGACGGGAAAAACTGTTTTTT. It codes for CASSVEFGGREKLFF.

The chain uses TRBV6-1 and TRBJ2-5; no clear D. The J call may be in error: the DNA end matches TRBJ2-7 better. In germline, CDR1 is MNHNS, CDR2 SASEGT. The CDR3 runs 13 residues. The CDR3 here is CASRPPVGYEQYF. The CDR3 DNA reads TGTGCCAGCAGGCCCCCCGTGGGCTACGAGCAGTACTTC.

The chain carries TRBV2 and TRBJ2-1; 7 bases line up with TRBD1. Germline-derived CDR1 and CDR2 are SNHLY and FYNNEI. The CDR3 has 13 residues. V was clipped by 7 bases and J by 7 bases; unmatched bases: 7. In DNA, the CDR3 is TGTGCCAGCAAAGACAGGGCTGAGAATGAGCAGTTCTTC. This encodes CASKDRAENEQFF.